This is a list of T cell receptor beta chains from one sample in a study of identical twins' blood T cells. TCRdb reprocessed the 5' RACE reads via MiXCR and lists one record per CDR3 protein. There are about 370,000 distinct CDR3 sequences in the sample; 28% occur only once, and around 5.6% lies in the top ten. Material: PBMCs. The origin of the receptors is a woman between 18 and 50 years old in good health. The CDR3 runs from the conserved cysteine through the conserved F or W. Each record gives: V gene, D gene, J gene, clone size, CDR3 DNA, CDR3 protein. The D gene is left open where the match is weak. Rows give clone size only sometimes, using once, few, many, or a class for an expanded clone.

TRBV5-5	-	TRBJ2-1	many	TGTGCCAGCTCCACCGGGACTCTTGTTCTTGAGCAGTTCTTC	CASSTGTLVLEQFF
TRBV30	-	TRBJ1-1	-	TGTGCCTGGACAGCCCAGGCCGGGAACACTGAAGCTTTCTTT	CAWTAQAGNTEAFF
TRBV9	TRBD1	TRBJ2-7	-	TGTGCCAGCAGCCACCCCTCGACAGGGGCGTACGAGCAGTACTTC	CASSHPSTGAYEQYF
TRBV11-3	TRBD1	TRBJ2-7	-	TGTGCCAGCAGCATGGACAGGGGCTACGAGCAGTACTTC	CASSMDRGYEQYF
TRBV11-3	-	TRBJ2-1	few	TGTGCCAGCACCCCTTTTAGGGGCCATGAGCAGTTCTTC	CASTPFRGHEQFF
TRBV5-1	TRBD1	TRBJ1-2	few	TGCGCCAGCAGCTCCGGGACAGGGGCCTATGGCTACACCTTC	CASSSGTGAYGYTF
TRBV29-1	-	TRBJ2-2	-	TGCAGCGTACAGGACACCGGGGAGCTGTTTTTT	CSVQDTGELFF
TRBV20-1	-	TRBJ2-5	many	TGCAGTGCTAGTCCTGAGTCCGGTAGGAAGACCCAGTACTTC	CSASPESGRKTQYF
TRBV3-1	-	TRBJ2-5	many	TGTGCCAGCAGCCCCGGCGTAGTTGGAAGCACCCCCCGGGAGACCCAGTACTTC	CASSPGVVGSTPRETQYF
TRBV6-2/TRBV6-3	TRBD1	TRBJ2-7	few	TGTGCCAGCAGCCAGGACAGGGGAGGATCCGAGCAGTACTTC	CASSQDRGGSEQYF